This T cell receptor (beta chain) comes out of a study of cytomegalovirus exposure and HLA in healthy donors (dated by TCRdb to the late 2010s). General notes on the study: According to a later analysis, the 120 or so validation repertoires were produced on the same platform as the approximately 610 repertoires of the first cohort. The study aimed to test whether signatures of past pathogen exposure could be identified by cataloging public T cell receptors. Besides the first cohort of approximately 670 subjects, a separate validation cohort made up of over 95 different subjects was used. High-throughput TCR immunosequencing, statistical association of individual TCRs with disease status, and machine learning were combined to predict cytomegalovirus infection status. Points the paper makes about the study in general: In the study, roughly 160 TCR beta chains were listed as associated with cytomegalovirus. Most TCR sequences were observed very rarely across donors, whereas some public TCRs were present in many individuals. The classifier was reported to diagnose cytomegalovirus status with high specificity and sensitivity in both the original and validation cohorts. The authors suggested that the approach could potentially be extended to other disease states and immunological phenotypes. Of the cluster scores, approximately 95% were above 0 in a later analysis, which found that TCRs clustered in the first cohort also tended to co-occur in the 120 validation repertoires. A later analysis had no HLA typing for the validation cohort, so co-occurrence there was scored across all 110 or so repertoires. In vitro tests confirmed that a few of the cytomegalovirus-associated TCR beta chains recognize cytomegalovirus antigens.

The library was generated by the immunoSEQ multiplex PCR assay. For the original study's pipeline: A statistical classification framework was built for diagnosing cytomegalovirus status from the catalog of TCR beta chain sequences. TCRdb re-hosts the immuneACCESS table, in-frame sequences only. Its copies lack some clones; in the studies checked, an unresolved V gene accounts for under half of them, and the cause for the rest is not known. V and J calls and clone size are copied from that table; D and trimming were computed from the DNA. The sample includes tens of thousands of clones, with about 91% observed a single time. The ten largest clones represent about 1.2% of the sample. The donors were included in the validation cohort of some 120 subjects, a group kept apart from the approximately 700-subject first cohort. CDR3 length: 11 amino acids, cysteine to phenylalanine. Of all the DNA, just the CDR3 is kept, 33 bases in frame from base 1. CDR1 and CDR2 are drawn from the germline V gene (reference sequence): DFQATT, SNEGSKA. The germline ends are 12 bases apart after V is trimmed by 6 bases and J by 9 bases.

As regards this clone: Its antigen remains unidentified. There are no base qualities to consult, and no much larger clone falls within one base.

The receptor was derived from a woman between 18 and 29 years old in good health and CMV-seronegative. The chain uses TRBV20-1 and TRBJ2-1; TRBD2 is a possible D gene, resting on 5 matching bases. The sample was PBMCs. The sequenced DNA is TGCAGTGCGGGGAGAAACGCTGAGCAGTTCTTC. This yields the protein CSAGRNAEQFF.